This TCR beta chain stems from a study of blood T cell repertoires in COVID-19. Study context: Sites in the United States, Italy and Spain provided acute and convalescent COVID-19 samples. From T cells, B-cell-depleted T cells, or PBMCs came the material, which was cDNA or gDNA.

Losses at the gene ends were 1 base for V and 7 bases for J; bases not matched to a gene: 11. There are 15 residues in the CDR3. CDR1 is SGHKS, CDR2 YYEKEE, per germline (reference sequence). As processed by the authors: Estimates of nucleated cell counts were drawn from the amplification of reference gene primers. The assay was immunoSEQ multiplex PCR, and TCRdb's table has in-frame clones only and misses some. Clonal size and the V and J genes are those of that table, whereas D and trimming came from the DNA. The data show 49,000 or so clones, about four fifths seen once. The origin of this receptor is a man in his sixties with active COVID-19. What was sequenced was peripheral blood. This chain joins TRBV5-5 and TRBJ2-7; 7 bases agree with TRBD1. The CDR3 bases are TGTGCCAGCAGCTTGCGTTGGACAGGATCAGGGGAGCAGTACTTC. It specifies CASSLRWTGSGEQYF.